Reported below is one T cell receptor (beta chain). Its antigen is not known. Two nested PCRs, of approximately 16 and 10 cycles, processed TCRalpha and TCRbeta cDNA. No DNA is given; TCRdb re-called the 5' RACE reads and lists each CDR3 protein once. Here the sample table reports some 450,000 distinct CDR3 sequences. CDR1 and CDR2 (germline): LGHDT, YNNKEL (reference sequence). The CDR3 sequence is 14 residues long. These data belong to a study of monozygotic twins with inflammatory bowel disease. Study-wide results and caveats: Versus healthy twins, IBD patients showed fewer clonotypes shared with others, especially with disease activity. IBD patients had lower TCRbeta diversity (inverse Simpson) than healthy co-twins.

The rearrangement links TRBV3-1 to TRBJ1-2; TCRdb's D call, TRBD1, is unchecked because there is no DNA. This receptor was taken from a human donor with ulcerative colitis or Crohn's disease, or a healthy co-twin of an affected twin (not recorded which). Sequenced: blood. CDR3 protein: CASSHRSGEDGYTF.